The 20 T cell receptor beta chains listed next were all sequenced from one sample in a study of regulatory T cells in long-lasting Graves disease. With iRepertoire HTBI primers and Arm-PCR of CDR3 regions, TCR beta libraries were built. MiXCR, applied by TCRdb to the multiplex PCR reads, yields one record per CDR3 protein. The data contain under 350,000 distinct CDR3 sequences, 22% of them singletons. Indicated time point: persistent/refractory GD, antithyroid drugs over 5 years with positive TRAb. PBMC RNA was the source of the TCR library. Sequences were derived from peripheral blood mononuclear cells (PBMCs), sampled when the disease was refractory, from a patient treated with antithyroid drugs. All receptors come from a female donor with Graves disease.

This clonotype has a count of ten or more. J is TRBJ2-5 and V is TRBV12-3 or TRBV12-4; TRBD2 might be the D (5 bases). The length of the CDR3 is 14 residues. V lost 3 bases and J 3 bases, leaving 11 bases between the germline ends. The CDR3 loop reads CASSFSAEEETQYF. In nucleotides, the CDR3 is TGTGCCAGCAGTTTCTCAGCGGAGGAAGAGACCCAGTACTTC.

The V and J genes are TRBV6-1 and TRBJ2-2; 8 nucleotides align to TRBD1. The CDR3 contains 15 residues. The germline V gene has CDR1 MNHNS and CDR2 SASEGT. The V and J ends lost 8 bases and 2 bases, in that order; junction bases with no gene match: 7. CDR3: CASVKDRANTGELFF. The CDR3 nucleotides read TGTGCCAGCGTGAAGGACAGGGCAAACACCGGGGAGCTGTTTTTT.

V usage is TRBV20-1 and J usage is TRBJ1-3; possibly TRBD1 for D (5 bases). The CDR3 spans 15 residues. Looked up from germline, CDR1 is DFQATT and CDR2 is SNEGSKA (reference sequence). Between the trimmed V and J ends, which lost 6 bases and 2 bases, there was a span of 17 bases. The CDR3 loop is CSAALGASTGNTIYF. CDR3 nucleotides: TGCAGTGCGGCCCTTGGGGCTTCGACTGGAAACACCATATATTTT.

The chain recombines TRBV3-2 with TRBJ2-2; no check of the table's D call, TRBD2, against the DNA was made. TRBV3-2 has pseudogene status. The CDR3 consists of 18 residues. The CDR3 region has the DNA TGTGCCAGCAGCCGCGTAGCGGGAGGCCGCTTGAACACCGGGGAGCTGTTTTTT. Translation gives CASSRVAGGRLNTGELFF.

This clonotype was seen a handful of times. This chain joins TRBV7-2 and TRBJ2-7; D unresolved. CDR3 length: 13 residues. Looked up from germline, CDR1 is SGHTA and CDR2 is FQGNSA. V shed 5 bases and J shed 3 bases, with 11 bases lying between them. CDR3 amino acids: CASSIERDYEQYF. The CDR3 DNA sequence: TGTGCCAGCAGCATCGAGCGAGACTACGAGCAGTACTTC.

This sequence joins TRBV29-1 and TRBJ2-1; 9 positions match TRBD2. Trimming removed 6 bases from V and 1 base from J; junction bases left unmatched: 10. The germline V gene has CDR1 SQVTM and CDR2 ANQGSEA. The CDR3 runs 16 residues. Here the CDR3 DNA reads TGCAGCGTCCCTCCTAGCGGGGCCTTATCCTACAATGAGCAGTTCTTC. This gives the protein CSVPPSGALSYNEQFF.

This clonotype was found a few times. The chain employs TRBV28 and TRBJ2-2; no reliable D call. This CDR3 has 12 residues. In germline, CDR1 is MDHEN, CDR2 SYDVKM. With 6 bases removed from V and 5 bases from J, the gap between germline ends came to 7 bases. Written as DNA, the CDR3 is TGTGCCAGCAGGCCGCCAACCGGGGAGCTGTTTTTT. Amino acids: CASRPPTGELFF.

The rearrangement links TRBV20-1 to TRBJ2-7; tentative D call: TRBD2 (5 bases). V lost 3 bases to trimming and J lost 2 bases, with 8 bases between them. The CDR3 is 12 amino acids. Germline V gives CDR1 DFQATT, CDR2 SNEGSKA (reference sequence). The CDR3 here is CSASGNTYEQYF. CDR3 coding DNA: TGCAGTGCTAGCGGGAACACCTACGAGCAGTACTTC.

CDR3 sequence reads: CASSTQTGSYEQYF. In DNA, the CDR3 is TGTGCCAGTAGTACTCAGACGGGCTCCTACGAGCAGTACTTC. The genes are TRBV19 and TRBJ2-7; D remains ambiguous. The germline gives CDR1 LNHDA, CDR2 SQIVND (reference sequence). This CDR3 is 14 amino acids long. Trimming removed 4 bases at V and 0 bases at J, with 10 bases between.

The chain links TRBV7-2 to TRBJ2-4; 7 bases are shared with TRBD2. After removal of 4 bases from V and 1 base from J, the junction contained 1 base not matched to a gene. This CDR3 has 14 amino acids. Germline V CDR1 and CDR2: SGHTA, FQGNSA. The CDR3 loop reads CASSYGGAKNIQYF. The CDR3, as DNA: TGTGCCAGCAGCTACGGGGGGGCCAAAAACATTCAGTACTTC.

V gene TRBV3-1 combines with J gene TRBJ2-2; 7 positions match TRBD2. This CDR3 contains 17 residues. V shed 4 bases and J 6 bases; nucleotides not matched to a gene: 14. Germline values: CDR1 LGHDT, CDR2 YNNKEL (reference sequence). CDR3 in amino acids: CASSPEMTSRTSGELFF. For the CDR3, the DNA is TGTGCCAGCAGCCCCGAAATGACTAGCCGAACATCCGGGGAGCTGTTTTTT.

The chain couples TRBV27 to TRBJ2-7; 7 positions match TRBD2. Trimming cost V 5 bases and J 3 bases; bases outside gene matches: 4. This CDR3 has 13 amino acids. Per germline, CDR1 MNHEY and CDR2 SMNVEV (reference sequence). CDR3 amino acids: CASSQRTSYEQYF. The CDR3 DNA is TGTGCCAGCAGTCAGCGGACTAGCTACGAGCAGTACTTC.

This chain joins TRBV10-3 and TRBJ2-6; 9 nucleotides agree with TRBD1. The CDR3 has 15 residues. Per the germline V gene, CDR1 is ENHRY and CDR2 is SYGVKD. J was trimmed by 2 bases and V by 5 bases; bases with no gene match: 1. The chain's CDR3 is CAISRTGAGANVLTF. The CDR3 DNA is TGTGCCATCAGTCGGACAGGGGCTGGGGCCAACGTCCTGACTTTC.

As to this clonotype: A much larger clone differs by one base, so this may be a read error. The chain uses TRBV5-5 and TRBJ1-5, with 7 bases aligning to TRBD1. The germline gives CDR1 SGHKS, CDR2 YYEKEE (reference sequence). The CDR3 runs to 14 residues. CDR3 amino acids: CASSPQGIIQPQRF. The CDR3 bases are TGTGCCAGCAGCCCACAGGGGATAATTCAGCCCCAGCGTTTT.

The V and J genes are TRBV4-3 and TRBJ1-4; the D gene is possibly TRBD1 (5 bases). Trimming removed 1 base at V and 5 bases at J, with 11 bases between. From germline, CDR1 is LGHNA and CDR2 YSLEER. The CDR3 extends over 15 amino acids. The CDR3 DNA is TGCGCCAGCAGCCAAGGCTCGACAGACAATGAAAAACTGTTTTTT. This sequence encodes CASSQGSTDNEKLFF.

The chain has TRBV9 and TRBJ1-2, with D unclear. This CDR3 comprises 15 residues. Germline V gene lookup returns CDR1 SGDLS and CDR2 YYNGEE. Trimming cost V 0 bases and J 2 bases, with 11 bases left between them. This chain's CDR3 is CASSVEPGGNYGYTF. In nucleotides, the CDR3 is TGTGCCAGCAGCGTAGAACCAGGCGGCAACTATGGCTACACCTTC.

This clonotype has a handful of counts. The gene calls are TRBV28 and TRBJ1-5; no clear D. Germline-derived CDR1 and CDR2 are MDHEN and SYDVKM. Trimming pared 7 bases from V and 6 bases from J, leaving 13 bases between. This CDR3 has 13 amino acids. CDR3 in amino acids: CASKSGISQPQHF. CDR3 DNA: TGTGCCAGCAAATCGGGGATTAGTCAGCCCCAGCATTTT.

This clonotype was recorded many times. V gene TRBV28 combines with J gene TRBJ2-4; D unresolved. Between the trimmed V and J ends, which lost 6 bases and 1 base, there was a span of 13 bases. CDR1 is MDHEN, CDR2 SYDVKM, per germline. The CDR3 runs to 15 residues. The CDR3 nucleotides are TGTGCCAGCAGCCCCACCCTCGGGGCCAAAAACATTCAGTACTTC. Translated: CASSPTLGAKNIQYF.

The V call is TRBV10-3, the J call TRBJ2-2; 7 nucleotides line up with TRBD1. Trimming removed 4 bases from V and 3 bases from J; junction bases left unmatched: 2. The CDR3 runs to 14 residues. Germline CDR1 ENHRY, CDR2 SYGVKD. CDR3 in amino acids: CAISGGQHTGELFF. In DNA, the CDR3 is TGTGCCATCAGTGGGGGACAGCACACCGGGGAGCTGTTTTTT.

This clonotype was picked up many times. The chain links TRBV28 to TRBJ1-4; D gene unclear. V was trimmed by 4 bases and J by 8 bases, leaving 11 bases between them. The CDR3 loop spans 13 amino acids. Germline values: CDR1 MDHEN, CDR2 SYDVKM. CDR3 DNA sequence: TGTGCCAGCAGTTCGGCCGGGAACGAAAAACTGTTTTTT. This gives the protein CASSSAGNEKLFF.